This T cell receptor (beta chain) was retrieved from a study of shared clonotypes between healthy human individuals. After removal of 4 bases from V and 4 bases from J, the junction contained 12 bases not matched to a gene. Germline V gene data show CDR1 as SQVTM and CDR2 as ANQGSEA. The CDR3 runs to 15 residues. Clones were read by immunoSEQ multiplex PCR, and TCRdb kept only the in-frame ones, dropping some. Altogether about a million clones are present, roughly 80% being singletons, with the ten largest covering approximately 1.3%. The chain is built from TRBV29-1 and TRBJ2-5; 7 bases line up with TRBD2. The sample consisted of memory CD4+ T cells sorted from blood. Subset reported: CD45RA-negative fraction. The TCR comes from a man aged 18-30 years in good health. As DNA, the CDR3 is TGCAGCGTTGCCTCGGGGGGACCGGACCGAGAGACCCAGTACTTC. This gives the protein CSVASGGPDRETQYF.